This T cell receptor beta chain was identified in a study of OX40 agonist ivuxolimab in advanced cancers. Overall study context: It was permissible to have had prior anti-PD-1, anti-PD-L1 or anti-CTLA-4 therapy, and around 43% had some.

About this clone itself: Its specificity is not known.

Individuals having autoimmune disease history or systemic immunosuppression were not enrolled. Drawing of blood for sampling happened at baseline, at cycle 4 day 1, and at cycle 7 day 1. Overall study findings and caveats: Among the lowest peripheral clonal expansion occurred in 0.1-3.0 mg/kg partial responders.

Assay: immunoSEQ multiplex PCR; the TCRdb copy retains only in-frame clones and omits some. The sample yields some 60,000 clones, less than 95% seen once. The CDR3 runs 13 residues. Trimming pared 2 bases from V and 2 bases from J, leaving 7 bases between. Germline-derived CDR1 and CDR2 are SEHNR and FQNEAQ (reference sequence). Sequenced here: CD4+ or CD8+ T cells sorted from blood, sampled in a trial of the OX40 agonist ivuxolimab. The V call is TRBV7-9, the J call TRBJ2-7; D unresolved. The receptor was derived from an adult with an advanced solid tumor such as melanoma, head and neck, liver or kidney cancer. CDR3 in amino acids: CASSLTPAYEQYF. The CDR3 region has the DNA TGTGCCAGCAGCTTAACACCAGCCTACGAGCAGTACTTC. Combining the CDR3 with reference TRBV7-9 and TRBJ2-7 gives the whole variable domain DTGVSQNPRHKITKRGQNVTFRCDPISEHNRLYWYRQTLGQGPEFLTYFQNEAQLEKSRLLSDRFSAERPKGSFSTLEIQRTEQGDSAMYLCASSLTPAYEQYFGPGTRLTVT.